Below are 20 T cell receptor beta chains sequenced from a single sample in a study of T-cell reconstitution after alpha-beta-depleted transplantation in children. The TCRbeta library incorporated unique molecular identifiers. From the PCR reads, TCRdb called clonotypes with MiXCR, one entry per CDR3 protein. In the table there are about 600,000 distinct CDR3 sequences, approximately 12% of which are singletons. Specimen: PBMCs, mostly from graft donor cells, collected 360 days after TCRalphabeta/CD19-depleted stem cell transplant. The receptors stem from a male patient younger than 18 who had a stem cell transplant for acute myeloid leukemia, so the T cells may come from the graft donor.

This clonotype turned up a few times. The chain combines TRBV20-1 with TRBJ2-4, with TRBD2 identical over 7 bases. V was clipped by 5 bases and J by 7 bases; unmatched bases: 14. Germline values: CDR1 DFQATT, CDR2 SNEGSKA (reference sequence). The length of the CDR3 is 15 residues. CDR3: CSAPPGGSSGNIQYF. Written as DNA, the CDR3 is TGCAGTGCTCCCCCGGGGGGATCCTCAGGGAACATTCAGTACTTC.

This sequence joins TRBV29-1 and TRBJ1-5, with 9 bases that match TRBD1. The CDR3 consists of 14 residues. The J segment lost 4 bases and the V segment lost 7 bases, leaving 8 bases of the junction unmatched. Germline-derived CDR1 and CDR2 are SQVTM and ANQGSEA. CDR3 in amino acids: CSAILGTGNQPQHF. CDR3 nucleotide sequence: TGCAGCGCTATTTTGGGGACAGGGAATCAGCCCCAGCATTTT.

This clonotype turned up a few times. The chain employs TRBV28 and TRBJ2-1; D may be TRBD1 or TRBD2 (5 bases each). Per the germline V gene, CDR1 is MDHEN and CDR2 is SYDVKM. The CDR3 consists of 16 residues. As DNA, the CDR3 is TGTAGCGGTGGCAGGGCGAAAGGTGATATCTTCAATGAGCAGTTCTTC. As protein: CSGGRAKGDIFNEQFF.

This clonotype was detected a few times. The chain employs TRBV3-1 and TRBJ2-7, with 7 bases lining up with TRBD2. This CDR3 has 14 residues. Germline CDR1 is LGHDT and CDR2 is YNNKEL (reference sequence). The junction had 2 bases not matched to a gene; V was cut back by 1 base and J by 2 bases. In DNA, the CDR3 is TGTGCCAGCAGCCAAGCGGGGACTACCTACGAGCAGTACTTC. Residues: CASSQAGTTYEQYF.

There are many counts of this clonotype. The genes are TRBV5-8 and TRBJ2-3; D possibly matches TRBD1 or TRBD2 (5 bases each). Germline V gene sequence: CDR1 SGHTS, CDR2 YDEGEE. Trimming took 3 bases from V and 2 from J, leaving 10 bases between them. The CDR3 is made up of 14 amino acids. The CDR3, as DNA: TGTGCCAGCAGCTACGGGGACCACACAGATACGCAGTATTTT. Translation: CASSYGDHTDTQYF.

Ten or more counts support this clonotype. V gene TRBV20-1 combines with J gene TRBJ2-7; D gene uncertain. Trimming pared 0 bases from V and 2 bases from J, leaving 8 bases between. CDR3 length: 13 amino acids. Germline-derived CDR1 and CDR2 are DFQATT and SNEGSKA (reference sequence). DNA for the CDR3: TGCAGTGCTAGAGATCCGAGGACCTACGAGCAGTACTTC. Translated: CSARDPRTYEQYF.

The rearrangement uses TRBV2 and TRBJ2-5, with 9 bases matching TRBD2. This CDR3 contains 15 residues. J lost 4 bases, V lost 3 bases, and 6 bases had no gene match. Germline V lookup: CDR1 SNHLY, CDR2 FYNNEI. The CDR3 region is CASSEDSGRRETQYF. The CDR3, as DNA: TGTGCCAGCAGTGAGGATAGCGGGAGAAGAGAGACCCAGTACTTC.

CDR3: CASSYLSGEQFF. The CDR3 DNA sequence: TGTGCCAGCAGTTACCTGTCCGGGGAGCAGTTCTTC. The rearrangement joins TRBV6-2 or TRBV6-3 to TRBJ2-1, with D unresolved. Trimming removed 2 bases at V and 10 bases at J, with 9 bases between. The germline V gene encodes CDR1 MNHEY and CDR2 SVGEGT. The CDR3 runs 12 residues.

This clonotype was counted many times. The chain links TRBV20-1 to TRBJ2-4, with TRBD2 matching over 10 bases. The junction had 4 bases not matched to a gene; V was cut back by 5 bases and J by 0 bases. This CDR3 spans 15 amino acids. The V gene's germline CDR1 is DFQATT and CDR2 SNEGSKA (reference sequence). DNA of the CDR3: TGCAGTGCTGGCAGACTAGCGGGAGCCAAAAACATTCAGTACTTC. Its translation is CSAGRLAGAKNIQYF.

This clonotype was seen only a few times. The gene calls are TRBV12-3 or TRBV12-4 and TRBJ2-5, with 7 bases fitting TRBD2. Unmatched junction bases numbered 2, after V lost 3 bases and J lost 4 bases. CDR3 length equals 13 residues. As DNA, the CDR3 is TGTGCCAGCAGTTTCATAGCGGGAGAGACCCAGTACTTC. This translates into CASSFIAGETQYF.

This chain connects TRBV5-6 to TRBJ2-5; D possibly matches TRBD1 or TRBD2 (5 bases each). The CDR3 consists of 19 residues. Trimming pared 1 base from V and 1 base from J, leaving 23 bases between. CDR1 is SGHDT, CDR2 YYEEEE, per germline. CDR3 residues: CASSLMAGWQGLAQETQYF. The CDR3, as DNA: TGTGCCAGCAGCTTGATGGCAGGTTGGCAGGGCCTAGCCCAAGAGACCCAGTACTTC. Based on the CDR3 plus reference TRBV5-6 and TRBJ2-5, the full variable domain is DAGVTQSPTHLIKTRGQQVTLRCSPKSGHDTVSWYQQALGQGPQFIFQYYEEEERQRGNFPDRFSGHQFPNYSSELNVNALLLGDSALYLCASSLMAGWQGLAQETQYFGPGTRLLVL.

This clonotype was seen only a few times. The CDR3, as DNA: TGCAGTGCTAGAGATTCCCCGACTAGCGGGAGGATGTACGAGCAGTACTTC. Translation gives CSARDSPTSGRMYEQYF. V is TRBV20-1 and J is TRBJ2-7, with 13 positions matching TRBD2. There are 17 residues in the CDR3. CDR1 and CDR2 from the germline V gene are DFQATT and SNEGSKA (reference sequence). With 0 bases clipped from V and 4 bases from J, the junction kept 9 bases outside the gene matches.

The sample holds a few counts of this clonotype. J is TRBJ2-2 and V is TRBV4-2, with 9 positions matching TRBD2. The trim removed 0 bases at V and 6 bases at J, leaving 5 bases unmatched. The CDR3 totals 16 residues. In germline, CDR1 is LGHNA, CDR2 YNFKEQ. The CDR3 loop reads CASSQEAGGLAGELFF. In nucleotides, the CDR3 is TGTGCCAGCAGCCAAGAGGCGGGAGGGCTCGCCGGGGAGCTGTTTTTT.

The chain joins TRBV30 to TRBJ2-3; 7 bases agree with TRBD2. This CDR3 has 16 amino acids. CDR1 GTSNPN and CDR2 SVGIG come from the germline V gene (reference sequence). J lost 5 bases, V lost 8 bases, and 19 bases had no gene match. CDR3 nucleotide sequence: TGTGCCGGGATGGCTAGCGGTCCCAAGCTTAAAGATACGCAGTATTTT. This gives the protein CAGMASGPKLKDTQYF.

The chain recombines TRBV19 with TRBJ2-1; perhaps TRBD2 as D (5 bases). V was trimmed by 4 bases and J by 6 bases, leaving 19 bases between them. Germline CDR1 and CDR2: LNHDA and SQIVND (reference sequence). The CDR3 length is 16 residues. The CDR3 reads CASSTSGLEPSNEQFF. Here the CDR3 DNA reads TGTGCCAGTAGTACCTCCGGACTCGAACCCTCCAATGAGCAGTTCTTC.

In this sample, this clonotype turned up a few times. The CDR3 DNA reads TGTGCCAGCAGTTTCCGTCTTCAGTACTCTGGGGCCAACGTCCTGACTTTC. It yields the protein CASSFRLQYSGANVLTF. The J gene is TRBJ2-6, the V gene TRBV12-3 or TRBV12-4; D gene unclear. V lost 3 bases and J 0 bases, leaving 12 bases between the germline ends. The CDR3 runs to 17 residues.

The V call is TRBV20-1, the J call TRBJ1-5; D gene ambiguous. V dropped 6 bases and J dropped 9 bases, with 27 bases sitting between them. This CDR3 has 16 amino acids. Germline V gene lookup returns CDR1 DFQATT and CDR2 SNEGSKA (reference sequence). The CDR3 loop reads CSAPDKTSVGRAPQHF. The CDR3 DNA sequence: TGCAGTGCCCCGGATAAGACTAGTGTCGGGAGAGCGCCCCAGCATTTT.

This clonotype was seen more than once but under ten times. J is TRBJ2-2 and V is TRBV7-9; 9 positions match TRBD2. V was pared by 5 bases and J by 4 bases, with 11 bases of the junction left unmatched. This CDR3 contains 17 residues. Germline CDR1 and CDR2: SEHNR and FQNEAQ (reference sequence). The DNA for the CDR3 is TGTGCCAGCAGCCAAAGGGCTCTAGCGGGGCCCACCGGGGAGCTGTTTTTT. Its protein is CASSQRALAGPTGELFF.

A few counts support this clonotype. This chain uses TRBV4-3 with TRBJ2-1; possibly TRBD2 for D (6 bases). Trimming cost V 0 bases and J 4 bases, with 13 bases left between them. Germline CDR1 LGHNA, CDR2 YSLEER. The CDR3 runs 16 residues. The CDR3 DNA sequence: TGCGCCAGCAGCCAAGATCCGGGGGAGGTATACAATGAGCAGTTCTTC. Its translation: CASSQDPGEVYNEQFF.

This clonotype was observed a few times. The rearrangement links TRBV4-3 to TRBJ2-3, with TRBD2 matching 10 bases. The germline CDR1 and CDR2 sequences are LGHNA and YSLEER. The J segment lost 6 bases and the V segment lost 1 base, leaving 1 base of the junction unmatched. This CDR3 is 14 amino acids long. CDR3 sequence reads: CASSQVSGRDTQYF. CDR3 DNA sequence: TGCGCCAGCAGCCAAGTTAGCGGGAGGGATACGCAGTATTTT.